This TCR beta chain was sequenced in a study of OX40 agonist ivuxolimab in advanced cancers. Assay used: immunoSEQ multiplex PCR; TCRdb lists only in-frame clones, some missing. The data contain 45,000 to 50,000 clones, more than 70% of them singletons. Germline V CDR1 and CDR2: SGHNT, YYREEE (reference sequence). The V end was cut by 1 base, the J end by 6 bases, with 13 bases between. This CDR3 spans 14 amino acids. The source was CD4+ or CD8+ T cells sorted from blood, collected in a trial of the OX40 agonist ivuxolimab. V usage is TRBV5-4 and J usage is TRBJ1-1; a possible D gene is TRBD1 (5 bases). The TCR sequence derives from an adult with an advanced solid tumor such as melanoma, head and neck, liver or kidney cancer. The CDR3 sequence: CASSLPGTAPEAFF. CDR3 bases: TGTGCCAGCAGCTTGCCCGGGACCGCCCCTGAAGCTTTCTTT.